The next 18 T cell receptor beta chains were all read from a single sample in a study of identical twins. TCRdb passed the 5' RACE reads through MiXCR, listing each CDR3 protein once. The sample yields 1.5 million to 2 million distinct CDR3 sequences, about 32% seen once. Sequenced: cord blood. The receptor source for this set is a newborn girl in good health.

Only one count was recorded for this clonotype. A junction end diverges from the germline sequence, so it may reflect a read error. The chain couples TRBV20-1 to TRBJ2-7; a weak D match, TRBD2 (5 bases). The tail of the sequence fits TRBJ2-5 better, so the J call may be wrong. Germline assignment: CDR1 DFQATT and CDR2 SNEGSKA (reference sequence). The CDR3 is made up of 18 amino acids. CDR3 amino acids: CSTRDQEIVLARKKTQYF. CDR3 nucleotides: TGCAGTACTAGAGATCAGGAGATCGTGCTAGCCCGAAAAAAGACCCAGTACTTC.

This clonotype was seen at least ten times. The chain recombines TRBV12-3 or TRBV12-4 with TRBJ1-5; the match to TRBD1 covers 7 bases. Trimming cost V 5 bases and J 0 bases; bases outside gene matches: 4. The CDR3 extends over 15 amino acids. The chain's CDR3 is CASSPGTVSNQPQHF. CDR3 bases: TGTGCCAGCAGTCCCGGGACAGTTAGCAATCAGCCCCAGCATTTT.

The chain couples TRBV12-3 or TRBV12-4 to TRBJ2-4, with TRBD2 identical over 7 bases. This CDR3 spans 17 amino acids. V was clipped by 7 bases and J by 3 bases; unmatched bases: 15. The CDR3, as DNA: TGTGCCAGCACCCTACGGGCGGGAGTAAGAGTCAAAAACATTCAGTACTTC. Encoded protein: CASTLRAGVRVKNIQYF.

This clonotype was seen more than once but under ten times. The chain carries TRBV9 and TRBJ2-3; D gene unclear. Per the germline V gene, CDR1 is SGDLS and CDR2 is YYNGEE. The V end lost 5 bases, the J end lost 4 bases, and 11 bases lay between the germline ends. This CDR3 is built from 13 residues. The DNA for the CDR3 is TGTGCCAGCAGTGCCTATACCGCAGATACGCAGTATTTT. It translates to CASSAYTADTQYF. The full variable domain, rest sourced from reference TRBV9 and TRBJ2-3, is DSGVTQTPKHLITATGQRVTLRCSPRSGDLSVYWYQQSLDQGLQFLIQYYNGEERAKGNILERFSAQQFPDLHSELNLSSLELGDSALYFCASSAYTADTQYFGPGTRLTVL.

In this sample, this clonotype turned up many times. The chain couples TRBV3-1 to TRBJ2-4, with 9 bases matching TRBD2. This CDR3 region has 12 residues. V lost 5 bases, J lost 7 bases, and 0 bases stayed unmatched. Germline V gene data show CDR1 as LGHDT and CDR2 as YNNKEL (reference sequence). Here the CDR3 DNA reads TGTGCCAGCAGCGGACTAGCGAACATTCAGTACTTC. Translating it yields CASSGLANIQYF.

CDR3 in amino acids: CASSWLAGEREQYF. CDR3 coding DNA: TGTGCCAGCAGTTGGCTAGCGGGAGAGAGGGAGCAGTACTTC. The chain recombines TRBV12-3 or TRBV12-4 with TRBJ2-5; 10 bases align to TRBD2. The CDR3 consists of 14 residues. J gave up 11 bases and V 4 bases, and 10 bases lay outside the gene matches.

A note on this clonotype: Compared with germline, one end of the junction differs, possibly owing to a read error. V gene TRBV6-5 combines with J gene TRBJ2-7; D is uncertain. CDR1 and CDR2 (germline): MNHEY, SVGAGI. The CDR3 extends over 15 amino acids. The chain's CDR3 is CASSYVGVARNEQYF. For the CDR3, the DNA is TGCGCCAGCAGTTACGTCGGAGTCGCCCGCAATGAGCAGTACTTC.

The chain is built from TRBV7-2 and TRBJ1-2, with TRBD1 identical over 7 bases. There are 16 residues in the CDR3. In germline, CDR1 is SGHTA, CDR2 FQGNSA. V dropped 4 bases and J dropped 0; count of bases not matched to a gene: 8. CDR3 sequence reads: CASSSAGTVPNYGYTF. The CDR3, as DNA: TGTGCCAGCAGCTCAGCCGGGACAGTTCCTAACTATGGCTACACCTTC.

CDR3 amino acids: CASILLQYNEQFF. CDR3 sequence (DNA): TGTGCCAGCATCTTGCTACAATACAATGAGCAGTTCTTC. The J gene is TRBJ2-1, the V gene TRBV7-2; D is uncertain. The germline gives CDR1 SGHTA, CDR2 FQGNSA. CDR3 length: 13 amino acids. The V end lost 7 bases, the J end lost 4 bases, and 11 bases lay between the germline ends.

V and J are TRBV12-3 or TRBV12-4 and TRBJ2-3, with 10 bases matching TRBD2. CDR3 length equals 16 residues. Trimming cost V 5 bases and J 4 bases; bases outside gene matches: 9. In DNA, the CDR3 is TGTGCCAGCAGTCCCCGGGGAGCGGGAGGGCCAGATACGCAGTATTTT. Its protein product is CASSPRGAGGPDTQYF.

This clonotype was seen only once. The junction shows a germline mismatch at one end, possibly a read error. The CDR3 nucleotides are TGTGCCACTTCCGGGACAGGGAATTCACCCCCCCACTTT. Its protein is CATSGTGNSPPHF. The J gene is TRBJ1-6, the V gene TRBV10-3; TRBD1 matches 9 bases. Germline CDR1 reads ENHRY; CDR2 reads SYGVKD. This CDR3 has 13 residues.

The rearrangement uses TRBV29-1 and TRBJ2-2; either TRBD1 or TRBD2 may supply D (6 bases each). Per the germline V gene, CDR1 is SQVTM and CDR2 is ANQGSEA. This CDR3 comprises 13 residues. Trimming cost V 7 bases and J 2 bases, with 11 bases left between them. CDR3 nucleotide sequence: TGCAGCGGTGGGGGGACAAACACCGGGGAGCTGTTTTTT. It translates to CSGGGTNTGELFF.

This sequence joins TRBV20-1 and TRBJ2-2; D gene uncertain. This CDR3 has 13 residues. Germline CDR1 and CDR2: DFQATT and SNEGSKA (reference sequence). V lost 1 base, J lost 6 bases, and 9 bases lay in between. The CDR3 DNA reads TGCAGTGCTAGAGGGGTATACGCCGGGGAGCTGTTTTTT. Translating gives CSARGVYAGELFF.

A few counts support this clonotype. V is TRBV27 and J is TRBJ2-5; 13 bases are shared with TRBD2. CDR1 and CDR2 (germline): MNHEY, SMNVEV (reference sequence). The trim removed 4 bases at V and 1 base at J, leaving 3 bases unmatched. The CDR3 is 16 residues long. The CDR3 loop is CASSSWTSGGQETQYF. The CDR3 DNA reads as TGTGCCAGCAGTTCCTGGACTAGCGGGGGCCAAGAGACCCAGTACTTC.

The chain couples TRBV6-1 to TRBJ1-1; D gene uncertain. CDR1 MNHNS and CDR2 SASEGT come from the germline V gene. V was clipped by 2 bases and J by 7 bases, with 14 bases between them. The CDR3 extends over 14 amino acids. CDR3 region: CASSESLGLSEAFF. As DNA, the CDR3 is TGTGCCAGCAGTGAAAGTTTGGGTCTGAGTGAAGCTTTCTTT.

This clonotype has just a few counts. The gene calls are TRBV7-2 and TRBJ2-1; 7 positions match TRBD2. V lost 1 base to trimming and J lost 4 bases; unmatched junction nucleotides: 10. The CDR3 loop spans 17 amino acids. The V gene's germline CDR1 is SGHTA and CDR2 FQGNSA. The CDR3 DNA reads TGTGCCAGCAGCTTAGTCCAGACTAGCCGACTGTACAATGAGCAGTTCTTC. Translating it yields CASSLVQTSRLYNEQFF.

This clonotype was detected a few times. CDR3 amino acids: CSAPAGLAGRGDTQYF. CDR3 sequence (DNA): TGCAGTGCTCCCGCCGGACTAGCGGGGAGAGGGGATACGCAGTATTTT. The rearrangement joins TRBV20-1 to TRBJ2-3; 12 bases align to TRBD2. The length of the CDR3 is 16 residues. Germline CDR1 DFQATT, CDR2 SNEGSKA (reference sequence). V was clipped by 5 bases and J by 6 bases; unmatched bases: 12.

This clonotype was counted between two and nine times. The chain recombines TRBV7-2 with TRBJ2-3; 9 nucleotides align to TRBD2. The CDR3 extends over 15 amino acids. CDR1 is SGHTA and CDR2 is FQGNSA in the germline V gene. Trimming at V came to 7 bases and at J to 5 bases, leaving 10 bases not matched to a gene. CDR3 region: CASKGGRGPKDTQYF. The CDR3 nucleotides read TGTGCCAGCAAAGGCGGGAGGGGGCCGAAAGATACGCAGTATTTT.